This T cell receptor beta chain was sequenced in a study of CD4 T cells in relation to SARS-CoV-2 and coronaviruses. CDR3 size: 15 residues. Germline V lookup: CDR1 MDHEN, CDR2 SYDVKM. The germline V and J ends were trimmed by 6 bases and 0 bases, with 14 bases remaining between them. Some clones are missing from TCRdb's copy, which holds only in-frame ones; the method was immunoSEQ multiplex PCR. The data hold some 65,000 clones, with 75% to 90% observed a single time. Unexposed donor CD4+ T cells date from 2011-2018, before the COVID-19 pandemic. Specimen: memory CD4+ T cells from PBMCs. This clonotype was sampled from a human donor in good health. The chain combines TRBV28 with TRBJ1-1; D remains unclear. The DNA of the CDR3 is TGTGCCAGCAGCACGGACGTACGGCTGAACACTGAAGCTTTCTTT. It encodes CASSTDVRLNTEAFF. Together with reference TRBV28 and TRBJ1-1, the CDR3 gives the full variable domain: DVKVTQSSRYLVKRTGEKVFLECVQDMDHENMFWYRQDPGLGLRLIYFSYDVKMKEKGDIPEGYSVSREKKERFSLILESASTNQTSMYLCASSTDVRLNTEAFFGQGTRLTVV.